These T cell receptor beta chains were read from a single sample in a study of OX40 agonist ivuxolimab in advanced cancers. Sequencing was performed with immunoSEQ multiplex PCR; in TCRdb, only in-frame clones are kept and a portion is missing. Of around 15,000 clones detected, more than 75% appear once; the ten largest clones hold approximately 15%. The sequences come from CD4+ or CD8+ T cells sorted from blood, collected in a trial of the OX40 agonist ivuxolimab. The receptors were gathered from an adult with an advanced solid tumor such as melanoma, head and neck, liver or kidney cancer. Both conserved end residues are part of each CDR3.

CDR3 protein,J gene,V gene
CASSVFEGEQYF,TRBJ2-7,TRBV9
CASNPQGGNLGYTF,TRBJ1-2,TRBV6-1
CASSPSAGQGAKNYGYTF,TRBJ1-2,TRBV27
CASSMDLASGNTIYF,TRBJ1-3,TRBV5-4
CASSGSRGRVTDTQYF,TRBJ2-3,TRBV6-1
CASSATQGNRETQYF,TRBJ2-5,TRBV5-6
CSARTGYEQYF,TRBJ2-7,TRBV20-1
CASSLWAGPFGELFF,TRBJ2-2,TRBV6-5
CASSVEIVPYNEQFF,TRBJ2-1,TRBV9
CASSLLQGNSPLHF,TRBJ1-6,TRBV5-1
CASVEGTGNTIYF,TRBJ1-3,TRBV7-6
CASSPEGSSEKLFF,TRBJ1-4,TRBV4-3
CASSLTGLSGETQYF,TRBJ2-5,TRBV5-8
CASSRLSGGTDTQYF,TRBJ2-3,TRBV7-3
CASRRDGGTEAFF,TRBJ1-1,TRBV7-9
CASSRLNSLATDNEQFF,TRBJ2-1,TRBV4-3
CASSYVDRELNQPQHF,TRBJ1-5,TRBV6-5
CASSLGLSGGAGNEQFF,TRBJ2-1,TRBV13
CASSQYDGGLSSADTQYF,TRBJ2-3,TRBV9
CASSLGGQGTTEQFF,TRBJ2-1,TRBV13
CAISDQALQAQHRGYTF,TRBJ1-2,TRBV10-3
CASERGNTREQFF,TRBJ2-1,TRBV9
CASSSRTGDNSPLHF,TRBJ1-6,TRBV7-9
CASSIRQGNEQFF,TRBJ2-1,TRBV19
CASSLTDRTEAFF,TRBJ1-1,TRBV11-3
CASSFGNTIYF,TRBJ1-3,TRBV6-5
CASSQAAGYEQYF,TRBJ2-7,TRBV4-3